This entry lists 8 T cell receptor beta chains sequenced from one sample in a study of blood T cell repertoires in COVID-19. Clones were read by immunoSEQ multiplex PCR, and TCRdb kept only the in-frame ones, dropping some. The sample has around 300,000 clones, approximately 91% seen once; the top ten hold 9% to 9.5%. The sample taken for sequencing was peripheral blood. Every receptor here comes from a man aged 18 to 29 with active or convalescent COVID-19.

The rearrangement uses TRBV13 and TRBJ2-2; D is undetermined. Germline-derived CDR1 and CDR2 are PRHDT and FYEKMQ (reference sequence). Trimming stripped 5 bases from V and 3 bases from J, with 4 bases between. The CDR3 consists of 12 residues. The CDR3 DNA reads as TGTGCCAGCAGCCCGTACACCGGGGAGCTGTTTTTT. It specifies CASSPYTGELFF.

The rearrangement joins TRBV9 to TRBJ2-7; D may be TRBD1 (5 bases). The CDR3 runs 14 residues. V was shortened by 5 bases and J by 7 bases, with 19 bases between the two germline ends. CDR1 SGDLS and CDR2 YYNGEE come from the germline V gene. CDR3 nucleotide sequence: TGTGCCAGCAGTATTGGGATTCAGGGCGGAGAGCAGTACTTC. Translating it yields CASSIGIQGGEQYF.

The V call is TRBV29-1, the J call TRBJ1-3, with D hard to call. The V gene lost 4 bases and the J gene lost 0 bases, with 7 bases spanning the gap. The CDR3 totals 13 residues. Germline V gives CDR1 SQVTM, CDR2 ANQGSEA. CDR3 sequence (DNA): TGCAGCGTTGCCTTTAACTCTGGAAACACCATATATTTT. This codes for CSVAFNSGNTIYF.

This clone was observed a handful of times. The rearrangement links TRBV9 to TRBJ2-2, with TRBD1 matching 7 bases. This CDR3 region has 16 residues. Germline assignment: CDR1 SGDLS and CDR2 YYNGEE. Trimming cost V 4 bases and J 6 bases; bases outside gene matches: 12. CDR3 region: CASSHGTVIPPGELFF. DNA of the CDR3: TGTGCCAGCAGCCACGGGACAGTTATCCCCCCCGGGGAGCTGTTTTTT. Drawing the rest from reference TRBV9 and TRBJ2-2, the complete variable domain is DSGVTQTPKHLITATGQRVTLRCSPRSGDLSVYWYQQSLDQGLQFLIQYYNGEERAKGNILERFSAQQFPDLHSELNLSSLELGDSALYFCASSHGTVIPPGELFFGEGSRLTVL.

The J gene is TRBJ1-2, the V gene TRBV19; D gene ambiguous. Germline V gene lookup returns CDR1 LNHDA and CDR2 SQIVND (reference sequence). This CDR3 contains 14 residues. With 3 bases removed from V and 1 base from J, the gap between germline ends came to 9 bases. Here the CDR3 reads CASSIRGINYGYTF. CDR3 bases: TGTGCCAGTAGTATTCGGGGAATTAACTATGGCTACACCTTC.

The rearrangement joins TRBV6-2 or TRBV6-3 to TRBJ2-3, with 10 positions matching TRBD1. The germline gives CDR1 MNHEY, CDR2 SVGEGT. This CDR3 contains 17 residues. V shed 2 bases, J shed 4 bases, and the junction held 9 bases outside the gene matches. CDR3 sequence: CASSYRGRDRGADTQYF. The CDR3 region has the DNA TGTGCCAGCAGTTACCGTGGGCGGGACAGGGGAGCAGATACGCAGTATTTT.

This chain connects TRBV28 to TRBJ2-7; D gene ambiguous. The length of the CDR3 is 12 residues. Deletions cut 6 bases from V and 13 bases from J, with 19 bases between. The germline V gene encodes CDR1 MDHEN and CDR2 SYDVKM. Here the CDR3 DNA reads TGTGCCAGCAGCCCCCTCAATTCCCCTATTTACTTC. The encoded protein is CASSPLNSPIYF.

V usage is TRBV6-6 and J usage is TRBJ1-2, with 8 bases matching TRBD1. Germline V gene lookup returns CDR1 MNHNY and CDR2 SVGAGI (reference sequence). Trimming at V came to 6 bases and at J to 7 bases, leaving 7 bases not matched to a gene. The CDR3 sequence is 13 residues long. CDR3 in DNA: TGTGCCAGCAGCCCACAGGGGGGTGGTGGCTACACCTTC. This gives the protein CASSPQGGGGYTF.